The text below deals with one T cell receptor beta chain. The study ran its PCR with 60 Vbeta and 13 Jbeta primers. This table comes from immunoSEQ multiplex PCR, and its TCRdb copy is limited to in-frame clones, with some not included. Of about 190,000 clones listed, around 79% were seen once; the top ten hold about 1.6%. These data come from a study of cytomegalovirus exposure and HLA in healthy donors. This CDR3 comprises 15 residues. Looked up from germline, CDR1 is MDHEN and CDR2 is SYDVKM. V trimming: 2 bases; J trimming: 5 bases; junction bases outside the gene matches: 7. J is TRBJ2-7 and V is TRBV28, with TRBD2 identical over 9 bases. This clonotype was sampled from a young woman in good health and CMV-seronegative. The sequenced sample was PBMCs. The CDR3 DNA reads TGTGCCAGCAGTTTAACGTCCGGGACTAGCAACGAGCAGTACTTC. Translated, it gives CASSLTSGTSNEQYF.